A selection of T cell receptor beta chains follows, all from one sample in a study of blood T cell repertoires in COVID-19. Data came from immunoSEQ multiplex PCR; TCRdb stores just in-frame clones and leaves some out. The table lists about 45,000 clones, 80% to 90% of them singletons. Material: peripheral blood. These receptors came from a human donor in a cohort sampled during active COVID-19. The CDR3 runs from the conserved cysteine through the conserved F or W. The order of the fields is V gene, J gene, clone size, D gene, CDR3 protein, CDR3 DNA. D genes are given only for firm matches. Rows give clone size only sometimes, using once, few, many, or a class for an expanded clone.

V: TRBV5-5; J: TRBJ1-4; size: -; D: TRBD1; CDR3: CASSLRMVELEGAGKLFF; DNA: TGTGCCAGCAGCTTGAGAATGGTAGAATTGGAGGGGGCAGGAAAACTGTTTTTT
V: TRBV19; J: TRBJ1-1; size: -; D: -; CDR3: CASSIGGVGAYSQAFF; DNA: TGTGCCAGTAGTATTGGGGGAGTGGGGGCCTACTCACAAGCTTTCTTT
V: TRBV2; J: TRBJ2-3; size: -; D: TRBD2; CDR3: CASSEERGVIRDTQYF; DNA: TGTGCCAGCAGTGAAGAGCGGGGGGTGATCCGAGATACGCAGTATTTT
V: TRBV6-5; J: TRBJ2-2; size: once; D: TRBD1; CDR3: CASSWDRNTGELFF; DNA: TGTGCCAGCAGCTGGGACAGAAACACCGGGGAGCTGTTTTTT
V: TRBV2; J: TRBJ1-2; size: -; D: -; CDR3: CASSENSYYGYTF; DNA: TGTGCCAGCAGTGAAAACAGCTACTATGGCTACACCTTC
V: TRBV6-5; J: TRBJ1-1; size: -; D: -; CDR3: CATSWGENTEAFF; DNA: TGTGCCACTTCCTGGGGGGAGAACACTGAAGCTTTCTTT
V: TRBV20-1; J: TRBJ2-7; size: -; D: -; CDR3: CSASGTADSYEQYF; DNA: TGCAGTGCCAGTGGGACTGCCGATTCCTACGAGCAGTACTTC
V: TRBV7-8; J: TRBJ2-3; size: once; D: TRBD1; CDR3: CASSLDRTDTQYF; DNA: TGTGCCAGCAGCTTGGACAGGACAGATACGCAGTATTTT
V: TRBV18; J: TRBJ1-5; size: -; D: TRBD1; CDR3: CASSPGQGVGQPQHF; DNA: TGTGCCAGCTCACCGGGACAGGGGGTGGGTCAGCCCCAGCATTTT
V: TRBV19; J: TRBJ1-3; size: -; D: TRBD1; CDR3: CASSTTGAGNTIYF; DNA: TGTGCCAGTAGTACGACAGGGGCTGGAAACACCATATATTTT
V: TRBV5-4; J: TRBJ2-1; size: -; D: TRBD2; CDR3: CASSPSAGADEQFF; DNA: TGTGCCAGCAGCCCCTCAGCGGGGGCGGATGAGCAGTTCTTC
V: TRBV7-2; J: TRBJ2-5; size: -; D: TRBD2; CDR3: CASSLESTSGGARETQYF; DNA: TGTGCCAGCAGCTTAGAGTCGACTAGCGGGGGGGCAAGAGAGACCCAGTACTTC
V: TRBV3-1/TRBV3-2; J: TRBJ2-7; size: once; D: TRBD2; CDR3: CASSDLAGQQYF; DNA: TGTGCCAGCAGCGACTTAGCGGGCCAGCAGTACTTC
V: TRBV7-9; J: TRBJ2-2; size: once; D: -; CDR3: CASSHTLSGLASTGELFF; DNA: TGTGCCAGCAGCCACACCCTTTCTGGGCTAGCGAGCACCGGGGAGCTGTTTTTT
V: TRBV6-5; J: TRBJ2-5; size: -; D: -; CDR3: CASSRTGGETQYF; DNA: TGTGCCAGCAGTCGGACTGGCGGGGAGACCCAGTACTTC
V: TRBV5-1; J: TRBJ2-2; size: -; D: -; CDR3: CASSPSTVNTGELFF; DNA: TGCGCCAGCAGCCCATCAACAGTGAACACCGGGGAGCTGTTTTTT
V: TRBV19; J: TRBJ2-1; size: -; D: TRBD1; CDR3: CASSTTGGSSYNEQFF; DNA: TGTGCCAGTAGCACGACAGGGGGGAGCTCCTACAATGAGCAGTTCTTC
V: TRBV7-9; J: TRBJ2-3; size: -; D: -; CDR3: CASSSNRDTDFTDTQYF; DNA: TGTGCCAGCAGTTCCAACCGGGACACCGATTTCACAGATACGCAGTATTTT
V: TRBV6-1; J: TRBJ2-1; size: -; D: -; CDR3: CASSEPGPNEQFF; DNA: TGTGCCAGCAGTGAACCTGGCCCCAATGAGCAGTTCTTC
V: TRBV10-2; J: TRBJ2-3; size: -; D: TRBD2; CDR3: CASSDQRGSTDTQYF; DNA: TGCGCCAGCAGTGACCAGCGGGGCAGCACAGATACGCAGTATTTT
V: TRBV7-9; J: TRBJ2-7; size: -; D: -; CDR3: CASSSQVERYYEQYF; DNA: TGTGCCAGCAGCTCTCAGGTGGAGCGGTACTACGAGCAGTACTTC
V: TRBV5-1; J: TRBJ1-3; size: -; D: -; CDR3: CASSLALTDRGNTIYF; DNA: TGCGCCAGCAGCTTAGCTTTAACCGACAGAGGAAACACCATATATTTT
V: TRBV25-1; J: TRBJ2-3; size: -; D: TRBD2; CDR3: CASSATGGPWDTQYF; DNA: TGTGCCAGCAGTGCCACGGGGGGGCCTTGGGATACGCAGTATTTT
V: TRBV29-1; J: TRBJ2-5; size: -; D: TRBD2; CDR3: CSASSGGARETQYF; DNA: TGCAGCGCCTCTAGCGGGGGGGCCCGGGAGACCCAGTACTTC
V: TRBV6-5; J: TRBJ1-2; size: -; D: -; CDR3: CASSQRQYGYTF; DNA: TGTGCCAGCAGCCAGAGACAGTATGGCTACACCTTC
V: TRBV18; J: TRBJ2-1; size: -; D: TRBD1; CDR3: CASSPLISSGGEGEQFF; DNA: TGTGCCAGCTCACCACTTATTTCCTCAGGGGGAGAGGGTGAGCAGTTCTTC
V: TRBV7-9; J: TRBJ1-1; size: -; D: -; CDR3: CASSFAGVRTEAFF; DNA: TGTGCCAGCAGCTTCGCAGGGGTTCGCACTGAAGCTTTCTTT
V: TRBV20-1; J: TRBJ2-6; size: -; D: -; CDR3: CSASGRVSGANVLTF; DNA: TGCAGTGCTAGTGGCAGGGTCTCTGGGGCCAACGTCCTGACTTTC
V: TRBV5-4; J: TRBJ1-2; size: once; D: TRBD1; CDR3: CASSARDRVNYGYTF; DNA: TGTGCCAGCAGCGCCCGGGACAGGGTGAACTATGGCTACACCTTC
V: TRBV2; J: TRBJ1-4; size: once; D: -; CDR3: CASSKGRGSEKLFF; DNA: TGTGCCAGCAGTAAAGGCAGGGGTAGTGAAAAACTGTTTTTT
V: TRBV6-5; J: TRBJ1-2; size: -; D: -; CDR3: CASSYSISYGYTF; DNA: TGTGCCAGCAGTTACTCGATTAGCTATGGCTACACCTTC
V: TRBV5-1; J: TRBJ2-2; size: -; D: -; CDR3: CASTRIGGENTGELFF; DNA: TGCGCCAGCACCCGCATCGGGGGAGAAAACACCGGGGAGCTGTTTTTT
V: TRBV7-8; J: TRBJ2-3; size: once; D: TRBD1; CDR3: CASSLRDRGSTDTQYF; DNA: TGTGCCAGCAGCTTAAGGGACAGGGGTAGCACAGATACGCAGTATTTT